What follows is one T cell receptor (beta chain) and its context. The CDR3 is 14 residues long. V shed 0 bases and J shed 2 bases, with 11 bases lying between them. Germline values: CDR1 DFQATT, CDR2 SNEGSKA (reference sequence). This entry is derived from a study of T cells after yellow fever vaccination. Universal primer sites and UMIs were introduced during 5'RACE template-switching synthesis of TCR cDNA. TCRdb processed the 5' RACE reads anew with MiXCR; each CDR3 protein has one entry. The sample lists fewer than 450,000 distinct CDR3 sequences, about 4% occurring once. The sample here was PBMCs, taken 5 days after the yellow fever booster vaccination. V and J are TRBV20-1 and TRBJ2-7; TRBD1 might be the D (6 bases). This TCR came from a man younger than 30 who received the YFV17D yellow fever vaccine. The CDR3: CSARDTGKTYEQYF. The DNA of the CDR3 is TGCAGTGCTAGAGATACAGGGAAGACCTACGAGCAGTACTTC.